These 23 T cell receptor beta chains were all obtained from the same sample, sequenced in a study of blood T cell repertoires in COVID-19. Repertoires were generated with immunoSEQ multiplex PCR, while TCRdb's copy carries only in-frame clones and drops some. The sample records roughly 440,000 clones, around 88% being singletons. Sequenced sample: peripheral blood. The receptors were gathered from a woman aged 50 to 60 with COVID-19, enrolled during active disease.

The chain employs TRBV5-5 and TRBJ1-4; D is undetermined. Trimming took off 0 bases at V and 8 bases at J, with 11 bases between the two ends. In germline, CDR1 is SGHKS, CDR2 YYEKEE (reference sequence). CDR3 length equals 14 residues. In DNA, the CDR3 is TGTGCCAGCAGCTTGGAGGTGGCGGCCGAAAAACTGTTTTTT. Translation gives CASSLEVAAEKLFF.

This chain connects TRBV4-1 to TRBJ1-2; 10 nucleotides line up with TRBD1. V gave up 1 base and J gave up 7 bases; unmatched junction bases: 9. CDR3 length: 16 amino acids. Germline CDR1 reads MGHRA; CDR2 reads YSYEKL. Here the CDR3 reads CASSQAPDRGLGGYTF. CDR3 DNA sequence: TGCGCCAGCAGCCAAGCGCCGGACAGGGGGTTGGGTGGCTACACCTTC.

In the case of this clone: Other DNA variants within this sample encode the same CDR3. The chain joins TRBV5-1 to TRBJ1-4; tentative D call: TRBD1 (6 bases). Trimming took off 4 bases at V and 0 bases at J, with 10 bases between the two ends. Germline CDR1 and CDR2: SGHRS and YFSETQ. This CDR3 spans 15 amino acids. CDR3 nucleotide sequence: TGCGCCAGCAGCCCTTCAGGGGCAACTAATGAAAAACTGTTTTTT. Encoded protein: CASSPSGATNEKLFF.

The chain recombines TRBV12-3 or TRBV12-4 with TRBJ2-1; D is perhaps TRBD1 (5 bases). The CDR3 has 12 residues. The V end lost 6 bases, the J end lost 7 bases, and 10 bases lay between the germline ends. The CDR3 loop is CASRGRENEQFF. The CDR3 region has the DNA TGTGCCAGCAGAGGCAGGGAAAATGAGCAGTTCTTC.

V and J are TRBV27 and TRBJ2-1, with 8 bases fitting TRBD2. The length of the CDR3 is 19 residues. V lost 5 bases to trimming and J lost 3 bases; unmatched junction nucleotides: 18. Per germline, CDR1 MNHEY and CDR2 SMNVEV (reference sequence). The CDR3 reads CASSPSISGGAFYYNEQFF. The CDR3 DNA sequence: TGTGCCAGCAGTCCGTCCATTTCCGGGGGGGCCTTTTACTACAATGAGCAGTTCTTC.

The rearrangement uses TRBV6-5 and TRBJ1-2; D not resolved. The V gene lost 7 bases and the J gene lost 0 bases, with 3 bases spanning the gap. CDR3 length equals 11 residues. Germline V gene lookup returns CDR1 MNHEY and CDR2 SVGAGI. The CDR3 protein is CASTTNYGYTF. The CDR3 nucleotides read TGTGCCAGCACTACTAACTATGGCTACACCTTC.

The CDR3 reads CASSPVTGVHGYTF. The DNA of the CDR3 is TGTGCCAGCAGTCCCGTCACAGGGGTCCATGGCTACACCTTC. The chain links TRBV27 to TRBJ1-2; 7 bases fit TRBD1. CDR1 is MNHEY and CDR2 is SMNVEV in the germline V gene (reference sequence). The CDR3 loop spans 14 amino acids. The junction had 9 bases not matched to a gene; V was cut back by 5 bases and J by 6 bases.

The count of this clone is one. The J gene is TRBJ2-7, the V gene TRBV30; a possible D gene is TRBD1 (6 bases). The CDR3 is 13 residues long. V was pared by 5 bases and J by 7 bases, with 18 bases between. CDR1 and CDR2 (germline): GTSNPN, SVGIG (reference sequence). CDR3 DNA: TGTGCCTGGGACCTAAACCATAGGGGGGAGCAGTACTTC. Its protein product is CAWDLNHRGEQYF.

Here the CDR3 DNA reads TGTGCCTGGGGCAGGGGGGCGACTTATGGAAACACCATATATTTT. Translation: CAWGRGATYGNTIYF. This sequence joins TRBV30 and TRBJ1-3; 7 bases map to TRBD1. CDR1 is GTSNPN and CDR2 is SVGIG in the germline V gene (reference sequence). The CDR3 consists of 15 residues. The V gene end was trimmed by 5 bases and the J gene end by 3 bases; junction bases not matched to a gene: 10.

The V gene is TRBV6-1, the J gene TRBJ1-6; 7 nucleotides match TRBD1. This CDR3 has 15 amino acids. The V gene end was trimmed by 3 bases and the J gene end by 8 bases; junction bases not matched to a gene: 7. CDR1 is MNHNS, CDR2 SASEGT, per germline. CDR3 bases: TGTGCCAGCAGTGACCGAGACGACAGGGATTCACCCCTCCACTTT. It translates to CASSDRDDRDSPLHF.

The chain couples TRBV5-1 to TRBJ1-1; TRBD1 aligns across 9 bases. J was trimmed by 5 bases and V by 2 bases; bases with no gene match: 4. CDR1 is SGHRS, CDR2 YFSETQ, per germline. This CDR3 has 14 amino acids. The CDR3 sequence is CASSLPGQGTEAFF. In DNA, the CDR3 is TGCGCCAGCAGCTTACCGGGACAGGGAACTGAAGCTTTCTTT.

This chain connects TRBV3-1 (or the pseudogene TRBV3-2) to TRBJ2-2, with TRBD1 matching over 9 bases. Germline assignment: CDR1 LGHDT and CDR2 YNNKEL (reference sequence). This CDR3 spans 13 amino acids. With 8 bases clipped from V and 6 bases from J, the junction kept 4 bases outside the gene matches. The CDR3 DNA is TGTGCCAGCGTGGACAGGGGAGCCGGGGAGCTGTTTTTT. It specifies CASVDRGAGELFF.

This chain joins TRBV6-5 and TRBJ1-3; D remains unclear. CDR1 and CDR2 (germline): MNHEY, SVGAGI. V was clipped by 7 bases and J by 0 bases, with 7 bases between them. The CDR3 extends over 13 amino acids. CDR3 in DNA: TGTGCCAGCACGGAGAACTCTGGAAACACCATATATTTT. As protein: CASTENSGNTIYF.

J is TRBJ1-1 and V is TRBV27; D possibly corresponds to TRBD1 (6 bases). In germline, CDR1 is MNHEY, CDR2 SMNVEV (reference sequence). The CDR3 sequence is 15 residues long. The V and J ends lost 5 bases and 7 bases respectively, with 20 bases between them. This chain's CDR3 is CASSPRAAGEGEAFF. The CDR3 DNA is TGTGCCAGCAGTCCTAGGGCGGCAGGGGAAGGTGAAGCTTTCTTT.

CDR3 residues: CASSQGLQGQGGYTF. As DNA, the CDR3 is TGTGCCAGCAGCCAAGGCCTGCAGGGGCAGGGTGGCTACACCTTC. This sequence joins TRBV4-2 and TRBJ1-2, with D possibly being TRBD1 (6 bases). The germline V and J ends were trimmed by 1 base and 7 bases, with 16 bases remaining between them. The germline CDR1 and CDR2 sequences are LGHNA and YNFKEQ. There are 15 residues in the CDR3.

This clone was detected a few times. The chain couples TRBV12-3 or TRBV12-4 to TRBJ1-2; 8 bases agree with TRBD1. The CDR3 contains 13 residues. Trimming cost V 3 bases and J 8 bases; bases outside gene matches: 5. The CDR3 nucleotides read TGTGCCAGCAGTTTCCAGGGGGCGTACGGCTACACCTTC. Amino acid sequence: CASSFQGAYGYTF.

The V call is TRBV5-1, the J call TRBJ1-1, with D tentatively TRBD1 (6 bases). This CDR3 is built from 15 residues. Germline V gene data show CDR1 as SGHRS and CDR2 as YFSETQ. V shed 2 bases and J shed 3 bases, with 14 bases lying between them. Here the CDR3 DNA reads TGCGCCAGCAGCTTCACAGGGACCCTTGACACTGAAGCTTTCTTT. It codes for CASSFTGTLDTEAFF. Variable domain in full (rest from reference TRBV5-1 and TRBJ1-1): KAGVTQTPRYLIKTRGQQVTLSCSPISGHRSVSWYQQTPGQGLQFLFEYFSETQRNKGNFPGRFSGRQFSNSRSEMNVSTLELGDSALYLCASSFTGTLDTEAFFGQGTRLTVV.

The J gene is TRBJ2-1, the V gene TRBV27, with TRBD1 matching 9 bases. With V trimmed by 5 bases and J by 2 bases, 7 bases remained unmatched. The germline gives CDR1 MNHEY, CDR2 SMNVEV (reference sequence). The CDR3 extends over 16 amino acids. The CDR3 sequence is CASSLPGTGTYNEQFF. The CDR3 bases are TGTGCCAGCAGTCTCCCCGGGACAGGGACCTACAATGAGCAGTTCTTC.

V gene TRBV5-5 combines with J gene TRBJ2-1, with D possibly TRBD1 on 6 matching bases. The CDR3 runs to 16 residues. The germline V gene encodes CDR1 SGHKS and CDR2 YYEKEE (reference sequence). The V end was cut by 0 bases, the J end by 1 base, with 11 bases between. The CDR3 is CASSLEGTWSYNEQFF. CDR3 nucleotides: TGTGCCAGCAGCTTGGAGGGGACATGGTCCTACAATGAGCAGTTCTTC.

The chain recombines TRBV11-2 with TRBJ2-4; D is unresolved. V lost 1 base to trimming and J lost 5 bases, with 18 bases between them. The CDR3 totals 17 residues. The germline V gene has CDR1 SGHAT and CDR2 FQNNGV. CDR3 loop: CASSLGFSSSPQNIQYF. CDR3 in DNA: TGTGCCAGCAGCTTAGGATTCTCCTCAAGCCCCCAAAACATTCAGTACTTC.

V usage is TRBV6-5 and J usage is TRBJ1-2, with 9 bases that match TRBD1. The CDR3 has 13 amino acids. Germline values: CDR1 MNHEY, CDR2 SVGAGI. Trimming cost V 7 bases and J 8 bases; bases outside gene matches: 8. In DNA, the CDR3 is TGTGCCAGCACTTCGGACAGGGGCTGGGGCTACACCTTC. Translated: CASTSDRGWGYTF.

The V and J genes are TRBV7-3 and TRBJ2-7; TRBD2 aligns across 13 bases. CDR3 length equals 18 residues. Per germline, CDR1 SGHTA and CDR2 FQGTGA. Trimming removed 3 bases from V and 2 bases from J; junction bases left unmatched: 10. This chain's CDR3 is CASSFRTSGGLNTYEQYF. CDR3 sequence (DNA): TGTGCCAGCAGCTTTCGGACTAGCGGGGGCCTGAACACCTACGAGCAGTACTTC.

The chain recombines TRBV6-5 with TRBJ2-7; TRBD2 matches at 8 bases. The junction had 8 bases not matched to a gene; V was cut back by 7 bases and J by 6 bases. CDR3 size: 13 residues. Germline V gene sequence: CDR1 MNHEY, CDR2 SVGAGI. For the CDR3, the DNA is TGTGCCAGCACCACTGGACTAGCCGCCGAGCAGTACTTC. Residues: CASTTGLAAEQYF.